This TCR beta chain derives from a study of blood T cell repertoires in COVID-19. With regard to this clone: One junction end disagrees with the germline gene, perhaps due to a read error.

CDR1 and CDR2 (germline): SNHLY, FYNNEI. The CDR3 is 14 residues long. Produced via immunoSEQ multiplex PCR; TCRdb's table is partial and in-frame only. The sample lists over 250,000 clones; under 90% were seen once. This receptor was identified in a woman between 45 and 60 years old who had recovered from COVID-19. The sequencing input was peripheral blood. This chain uses TRBV2 with TRBJ2-1; 10 nucleotides match TRBD1. CDR3 nucleotides: TGTGCCAGCAGGGAAGGACAGGGGGGCAATGAGCAGTTCTTC. This sequence encodes CASREGQGGNEQFF.